This TCR beta chain comes out of a study of cytomegalovirus exposure and HLA in healthy donors. The PCR had 60 Vbeta and 13 Jbeta primers. This table comes from immunoSEQ multiplex PCR, and its TCRdb copy is limited to in-frame clones, with some not included. This sample has 150,000 or so clones; about 80% occur once, and the top ten carry more than 10%. Material: PBMCs. This TCR derives from a man aged 40-50 years in good health and CMV-seropositive.

CDR3 protein: CASSLNRGDGYTF. CDR3 in DNA: TGCGCCAGCAGCTTGAACAGGGGCGATGGCTACACCTTC. The J gene is TRBJ1-2, the V gene TRBV5-1, with TRBD1 matching over 7 bases. Germline CDR1 is SGHRS and CDR2 is YFSETQ. J was trimmed by 6 bases and V by 1 base; bases with no gene match: 3. The CDR3 has 13 amino acids.